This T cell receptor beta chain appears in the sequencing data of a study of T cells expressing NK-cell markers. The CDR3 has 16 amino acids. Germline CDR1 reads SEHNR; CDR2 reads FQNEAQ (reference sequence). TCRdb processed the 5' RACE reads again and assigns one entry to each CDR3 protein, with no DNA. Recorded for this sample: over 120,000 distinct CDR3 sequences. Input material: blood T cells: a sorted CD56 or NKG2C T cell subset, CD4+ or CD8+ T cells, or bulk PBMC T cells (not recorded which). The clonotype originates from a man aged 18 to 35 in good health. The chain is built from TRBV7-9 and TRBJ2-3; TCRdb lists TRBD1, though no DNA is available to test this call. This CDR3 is CASSLNLAGGTDTQYF. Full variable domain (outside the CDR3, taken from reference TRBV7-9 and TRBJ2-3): DTGVSQNPRHKITKRGQNVTFRCDPISEHNRLYWYRQTLGQGPEFLTYFQNEAQLEKSRLLSDRFSAERPKGSFSTLEIQRTEQGDSAMYLCASSLNLAGGTDTQYFGPGTRLTVL.